The sequence of this T cell receptor (beta chain) was determined in a study of control samples from healthy donors and cancer patients (dated by TCRdb to about 2020). About this clone itself: Its antigen is still unknown. Base qualities are not recorded, but no much larger clone differs from it by a single base.

Libraries were made using the immunoSEQ multiplex PCR assay. TCRdb took this table from immuneACCESS and kept in-frame rearrangements with V and J called. Such tables lack part of the clones; where checked against another copy, unresolved V genes explain under half of the gap, and the rest is unexplained. The sample profile shows fewer than 500,000 clones; over 75% of them were found once. Around 6.5% of the sample belongs to the ten largest clones. From the cysteine through the phenylalanine, the CDR3 covers 12 amino acids. The read is trimmed to its CDR3 DNA, 36 bases read in frame from base 1. V is clipped by 10 bases and J by 3 bases, and the sequence between their germline boundaries is 12 bases long. The germline V gene encodes CDR1 ENHRY and CDR2 SYGVKD.

This receptor was obtained from a middle-aged man with head and neck cancer. This receptor chain uses TRBV10-3 and TRBJ2-5, with the D gene not confidently named. The sample comprised PBMCs. In nucleotides, the sequence is TGTGCCACCACGAATCAAGAAGAGACCCAGTACTTC. Translation gives CATTNQEETQYF.